This T cell receptor beta chain derives from a study of T cell repertoires in cytomegalovirus infection. Study as a whole: Public signatures in TCR beta pointed to CMV infection and matching HLA type.

Broader study findings: Of the TCR beta families, the public ones yielded a cumulative frequency that identified carriers of CMV plus the relevant HLA. HLA-C-restricted CMV-specific TCR beta clonotypes prevailed in the ex vivo response.

For this clonotype: Its target is unknown.

Each CDR3 protein gets one entry after TCRdb re-called the reads with MiXCR. Among around 280,000 distinct CDR3 sequences listed, approximately 14% were seen once. Sequencing used PBMCs. The receptor was derived from a human donor in good health (CMV status not recorded). Some clones in this sample may be carry-over from other donors' samples.

As DNA, the CDR3 is TGCGCCAGCAGCCAAGATTCTGGACAGGGAAACTATGGCTACACCTTC. The encoded protein is CASSQDSGQGNYGYTF. The chain has TRBV4-1 and TRBJ1-2; 8 bases agree with TRBD1. The junction had 5 bases not matched to a gene; V was cut back by 0 bases and J by 2 bases. Germline-derived CDR1 and CDR2 are MGHRA and YSYEKL. This CDR3 region has 16 residues.